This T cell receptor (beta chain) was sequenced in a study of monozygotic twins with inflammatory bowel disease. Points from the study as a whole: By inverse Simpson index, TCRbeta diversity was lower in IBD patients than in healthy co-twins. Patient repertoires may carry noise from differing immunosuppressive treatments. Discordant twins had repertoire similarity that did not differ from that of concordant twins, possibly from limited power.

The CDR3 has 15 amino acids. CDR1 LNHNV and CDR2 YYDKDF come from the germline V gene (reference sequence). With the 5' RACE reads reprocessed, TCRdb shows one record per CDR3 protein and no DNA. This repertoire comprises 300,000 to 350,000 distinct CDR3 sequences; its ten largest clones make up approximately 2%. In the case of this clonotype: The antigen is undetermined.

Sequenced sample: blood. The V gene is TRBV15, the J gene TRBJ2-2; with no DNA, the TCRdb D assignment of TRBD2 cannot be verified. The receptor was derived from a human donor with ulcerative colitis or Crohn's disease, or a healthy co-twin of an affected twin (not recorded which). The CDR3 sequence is CATTTSGENTGELFF. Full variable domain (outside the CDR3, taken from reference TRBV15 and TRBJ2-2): DAMVIQNPRYQVTQFGKPVTLSCSQTLNHNVMYWYQQKSSQAPKLLFHYYDKDFNNEADTPDNFQSRRPNTSFCFLDIRSPGLGDTAMYLCATTTSGENTGELFFGEGSRLTVL.